These 14 T cell receptor beta chains came from one sample sequenced in a study of blood T cell repertoires in COVID-19. The method was immunoSEQ multiplex PCR; TCRdb's version includes in-frame clones alone and lacks a portion of them. The sample includes tens of thousands of clones, roughly 87% of them seen just once. The sequencing sample was made of peripheral blood. The receptors here all came from a woman over 75 with active or convalescent COVID-19.

This chain links TRBV19 with TRBJ1-2; D might be TRBD1 (6 bases). V was shortened by 5 bases and J by 5 bases, with 12 bases between the two germline ends. Germline CDR1 and CDR2: LNHDA and SQIVND (reference sequence). The CDR3 covers 13 residues. In nucleotides, the CDR3 is TGTGCCAGTAGTGAACAGGGAGATTATGGCTACACCTTC. Translating it yields CASSEQGDYGYTF.

V is TRBV18 and J is TRBJ1-2; TRBD1 matches 7 bases. The CDR3 has 15 residues. Germline CDR1 reads KGHSH; CDR2 reads LQKENI. With V trimmed by 1 base and J by 4 bases, 6 bases remained unmatched. The CDR3 protein is CASSPLAQGGYGYTF. The CDR3 DNA reads as TGTGCCAGCTCACCACTCGCCCAGGGGGGCTATGGCTACACCTTC.

The chain joins TRBV6-5 to TRBJ1-1; 7 nucleotides line up with TRBD1. V was clipped by 5 bases and J by 8 bases; unmatched bases: 11. The length of the CDR3 is 14 residues. Germline CDR1 reads MNHEY; CDR2 reads SVGAGI. CDR3 bases: TGTGCCAGCAGTCCGGGGAGAGGGGGCCTAGAAGCTTTCTTT. Residues: CASSPGRGGLEAFF.

This clone was seen a single time. The chain joins TRBV5-1 to TRBJ2-2; maybe TRBD1 (5 bases). Germline V gene sequence: CDR1 SGHRS, CDR2 YFSETQ. The CDR3 is made up of 15 amino acids. Trimming took 0 bases from V and 0 from J, leaving 6 bases between them. CDR3 in amino acids: CASSLEQANTGELFF. CDR3 in DNA: TGCGCCAGCAGCTTGGAACAGGCGAACACCGGGGAGCTGTTTTTT.

V and J are TRBV7-2 and TRBJ2-3; 7 bases are a match to TRBD2. The ends lost 5 bases at V and 6 bases at J; junction bases unmatched: 11. The CDR3 runs to 15 residues. Germline V lookup: CDR1 SGHTA, CDR2 FQGNSA. The CDR3 protein is CASSPTPAGWDTQYF. The CDR3 nucleotides are TGTGCCAGCAGCCCCACACCAGCGGGGTGGGATACGCAGTATTTT.

The V gene is TRBV28, the J gene TRBJ1-4; D uncertain. The CDR3 sequence is 13 residues long. The germline V and J ends were trimmed by 3 bases and 10 bases, with 12 bases remaining between them. Germline CDR1 reads MDHEN; CDR2 reads SYDVKM. The CDR3 nucleotides read TGTGCCAGCAGTTTCCTAATCGAGGCAAAACTGTTTTTT. This sequence encodes CASSFLIEAKLFF.

The chain combines TRBV6-5 with TRBJ1-6; 7 bases are shared with TRBD1. The CDR3 has 14 amino acids. Germline V gene lookup returns CDR1 MNHEY and CDR2 SVGAGI. The junction had 7 bases not matched to a gene; V was cut back by 4 bases and J by 10 bases. The DNA of the CDR3 is TGTGCCAGCAGTTTTGAGGGGGCAGAGTCACCCCTCCACTTT. Amino acids: CASSFEGAESPLHF.

The chain has TRBV10-1 and TRBJ2-7; D might be TRBD2 (6 bases). The V end lost 2 bases, the J end lost 2 bases, and 10 bases lay between the germline ends. The germline V gene encodes CDR1 WNHNN and CDR2 SYGVQD (reference sequence). The CDR3 length is 14 residues. This CDR3 reads CASSERRATYEQYF. CDR3 nucleotide sequence: TGCGCCAGCAGTGAGCGGAGGGCTACCTACGAGCAGTACTTC.

This chain joins TRBV28 and TRBJ1-5; D gene unclear. Trimming took 5 bases from V and 5 from J, leaving 10 bases between them. The CDR3 is made up of 13 amino acids. Germline-derived CDR1 and CDR2 are MDHEN and SYDVKM. The CDR3 DNA is TGTGCCAGCAGTGTCTTATTGTATCAGCCCCAGCATTTT. It translates to CASSVLLYQPQHF.

This rearrangement joins TRBV25-1 to TRBJ2-3, with a possible D match to TRBD1 (6 bases). Trimming shortened V by 3 bases and J by 2 bases, and 12 bases separated the two germline ends. The CDR3 totals 15 residues. Germline V gene sequence: CDR1 MGHDK, CDR2 SYGVNS. The CDR3 spells CASSDLWTDTDTQYF. CDR3 sequence (DNA): TGTGCCAGCAGTGATCTCTGGACAGACACAGATACGCAGTATTTT.

The rearrangement uses TRBV19 and TRBJ2-4, with 9 bases lining up with TRBD1. Trimming took 2 bases from V and 2 from J; bases not matched to a gene: 13. The CDR3 contains 19 residues. CDR1 is LNHDA, CDR2 SQIVND, per germline (reference sequence). In DNA, the CDR3 is TGTGCCAGTAGTATACAGGGGACAGGGATCGTTGGGTCCAAAAACATTCAGTACTTC. Translation gives CASSIQGTGIVGSKNIQYF. The complete variable domain, with remaining parts taken from reference TRBV19 and TRBJ2-4, reads DGGITQSPKYLFRKEGQNVTLSCEQNLNHDAMYWYRQDPGQGLRLIYYSQIVNDFQKGDIAEGYSVSREKKESFPLTVTSAQKNPTAFYLCASSIQGTGIVGSKNIQYFGAGTRLSVL.

The gene calls are TRBV3-1 (or the pseudogene TRBV3-2) and TRBJ1-5; D unclear. The CDR3 is 13 residues long. V lost 1 base and J 5 bases, leaving 6 bases between the germline ends. Germline lookup yields CDR1 LGHDT and CDR2 YNNKEL (reference sequence). CDR3 nucleotide sequence: TGTGCCAGCAGCCAAGGCCGGGATCAGCCCCAGCATTTT. Its protein is CASSQGRDQPQHF.

The chain is built from TRBV19 and TRBJ1-2, with 8 bases identical to TRBD1. The CDR3 has 15 residues. V shed 3 bases and J 4 bases; nucleotides not matched to a gene: 7. Germline loops: CDR1 LNHDA, CDR2 SQIVND (reference sequence). CDR3 coding DNA: TGTGCCAGTAGTATCTCGGACAGGGAACCCTATGGCTACACCTTC. It is translated as CASSISDREPYGYTF.

This clone has just a few counts. The chain recombines TRBV12-3 or TRBV12-4 with TRBJ2-1; D possibly corresponds to TRBD1 (5 bases). V was shortened by 3 bases and J by 4 bases, with 7 bases between the two germline ends. There are 13 residues in the CDR3. CDR3 loop: CASSFSGYNEQFF. The CDR3 DNA reads TGTGCCAGCAGTTTTTCAGGGTACAATGAGCAGTTCTTC.